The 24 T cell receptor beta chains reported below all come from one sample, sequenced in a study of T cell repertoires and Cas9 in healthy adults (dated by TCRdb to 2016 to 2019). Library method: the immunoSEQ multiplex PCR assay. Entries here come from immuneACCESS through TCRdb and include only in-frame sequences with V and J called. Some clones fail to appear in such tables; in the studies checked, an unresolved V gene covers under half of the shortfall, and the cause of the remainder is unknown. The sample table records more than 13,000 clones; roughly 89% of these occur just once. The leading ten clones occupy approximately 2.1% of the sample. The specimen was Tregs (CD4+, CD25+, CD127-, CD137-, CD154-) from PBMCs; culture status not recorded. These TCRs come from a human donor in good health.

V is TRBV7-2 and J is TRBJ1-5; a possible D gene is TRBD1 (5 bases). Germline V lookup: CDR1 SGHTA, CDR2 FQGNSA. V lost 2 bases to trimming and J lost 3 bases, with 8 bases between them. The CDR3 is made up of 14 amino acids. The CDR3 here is CASSLQGPNQPQHF. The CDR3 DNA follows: TGTGCCAGCAGCTTACAGGGACCCAATCAGCCCCAGCATTTT.

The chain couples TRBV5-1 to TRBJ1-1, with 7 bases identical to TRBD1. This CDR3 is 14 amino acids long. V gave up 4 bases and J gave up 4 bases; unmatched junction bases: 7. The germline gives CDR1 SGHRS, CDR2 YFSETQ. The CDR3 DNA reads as TGCGCCAGCAGCCTATCGACAGGGTTCACTGAAGCTTTCTTT. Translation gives CASSLSTGFTEAFF.

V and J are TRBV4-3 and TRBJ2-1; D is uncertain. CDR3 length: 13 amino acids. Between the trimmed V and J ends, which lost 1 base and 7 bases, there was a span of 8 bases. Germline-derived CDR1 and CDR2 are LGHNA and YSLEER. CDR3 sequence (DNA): TGCGCCAGCAGCCAAGTCGGCCTTAATGAGCAGTTCTTC. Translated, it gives CASSQVGLNEQFF.

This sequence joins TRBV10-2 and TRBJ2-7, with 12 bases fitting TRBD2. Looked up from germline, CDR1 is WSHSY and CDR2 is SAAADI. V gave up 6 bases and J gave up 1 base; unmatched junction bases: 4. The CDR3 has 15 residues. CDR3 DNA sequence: TGCGCCAGCAGAATCGGACTAGCGGGGTCCTACGAGCAGTACTTC. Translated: CASRIGLAGSYEQYF.

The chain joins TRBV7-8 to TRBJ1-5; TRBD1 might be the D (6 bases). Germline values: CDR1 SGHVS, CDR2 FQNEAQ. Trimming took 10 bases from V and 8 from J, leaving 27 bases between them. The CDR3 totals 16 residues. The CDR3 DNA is TGTGCCACCGGGGGGGGGCAGGGGCCCTCGAGGGAGCCCCAGCATTTT. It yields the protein CATGGGQGPSREPQHF.

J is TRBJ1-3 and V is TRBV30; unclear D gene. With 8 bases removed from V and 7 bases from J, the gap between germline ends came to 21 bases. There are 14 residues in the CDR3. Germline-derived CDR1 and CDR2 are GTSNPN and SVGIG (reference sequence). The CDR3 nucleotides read TGTGCCACGGGTAGGGCACCACCCGGGAACACCATATATTTT. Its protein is CATGRAPPGNTIYF.

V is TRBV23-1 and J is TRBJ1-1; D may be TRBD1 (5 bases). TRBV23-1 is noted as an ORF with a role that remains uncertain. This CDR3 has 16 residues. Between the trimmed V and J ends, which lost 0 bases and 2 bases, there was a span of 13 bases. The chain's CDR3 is CASSQSSRASNTEAFF. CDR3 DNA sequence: TGCGCCAGCAGTCAATCGAGCAGGGCTAGTAACACTGAAGCTTTCTTT.

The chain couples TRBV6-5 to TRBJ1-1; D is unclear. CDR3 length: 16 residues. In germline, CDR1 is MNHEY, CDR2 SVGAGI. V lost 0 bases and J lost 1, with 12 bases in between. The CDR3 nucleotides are TGTGCCAGCAGTTACTCGCCACAACGCAGGAACACTGAAGCTTTCTTT. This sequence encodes CASSYSPQRRNTEAFF.

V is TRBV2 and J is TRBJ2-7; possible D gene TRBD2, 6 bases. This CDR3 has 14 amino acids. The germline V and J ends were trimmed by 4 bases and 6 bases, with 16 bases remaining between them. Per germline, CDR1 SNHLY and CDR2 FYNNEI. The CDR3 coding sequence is TGTGCCAGCAGTGGGAGGGTGGGGAGTGCCGAGCAGTACTTC. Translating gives CASSGRVGSAEQYF.

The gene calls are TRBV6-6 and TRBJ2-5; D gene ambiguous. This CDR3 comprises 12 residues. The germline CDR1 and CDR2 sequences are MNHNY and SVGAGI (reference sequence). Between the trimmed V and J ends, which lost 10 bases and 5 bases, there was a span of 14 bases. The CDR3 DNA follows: TGTGCCACTTCAACAGCGTTTGAGACCCAGTACTTC. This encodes CATSTAFETQYF.

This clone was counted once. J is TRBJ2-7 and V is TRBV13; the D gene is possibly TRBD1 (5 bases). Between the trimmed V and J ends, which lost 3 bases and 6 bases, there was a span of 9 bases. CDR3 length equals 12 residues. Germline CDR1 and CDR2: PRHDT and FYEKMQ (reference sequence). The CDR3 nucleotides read TGTGCCAGCAGCTTTTGGACATCCGAGCAGTACTTC. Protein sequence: CASSFWTSEQYF.

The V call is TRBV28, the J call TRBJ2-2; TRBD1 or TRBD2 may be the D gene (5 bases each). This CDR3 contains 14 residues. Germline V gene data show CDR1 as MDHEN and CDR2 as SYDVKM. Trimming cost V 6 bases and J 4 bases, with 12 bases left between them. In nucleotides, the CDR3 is TGTGCCAGCAGGCCAGGGACGGTCACCGGGGAGCTGTTTTTT. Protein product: CASRPGTVTGELFF.

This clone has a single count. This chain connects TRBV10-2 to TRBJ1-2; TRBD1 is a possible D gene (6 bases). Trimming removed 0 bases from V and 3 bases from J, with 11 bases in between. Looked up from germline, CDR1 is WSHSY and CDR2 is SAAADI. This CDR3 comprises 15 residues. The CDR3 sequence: CASSESGTTDYGYTF. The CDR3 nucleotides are TGCGCCAGCAGTGAGTCGGGGACAACCGACTATGGCTACACCTTC.

The CDR3 DNA follows: TGTGCCAGCAGTGACCGGTCCTGGGGGAACATTCAGTACTTC. As protein: CASSDRSWGNIQYF. This chain connects TRBV2 to TRBJ2-4; the D call may be TRBD1 or TRBD2 (5 bases each). This CDR3 spans 14 amino acids. V lost 3 bases and J 7 bases, leaving 13 bases between the germline ends. Germline values: CDR1 SNHLY, CDR2 FYNNEI.

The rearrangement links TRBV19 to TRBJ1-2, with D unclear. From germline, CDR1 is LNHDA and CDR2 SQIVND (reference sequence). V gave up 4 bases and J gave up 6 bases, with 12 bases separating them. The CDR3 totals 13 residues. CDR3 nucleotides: TGTGCCAGTAGTACGGCTACATTTGATGGCTACACCTTC. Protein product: CASSTATFDGYTF.

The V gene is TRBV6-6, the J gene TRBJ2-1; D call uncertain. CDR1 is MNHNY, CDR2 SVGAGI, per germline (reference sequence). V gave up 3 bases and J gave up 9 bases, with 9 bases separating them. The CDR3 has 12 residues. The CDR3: CASSYWDGEQFF. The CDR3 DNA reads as TGTGCCAGCAGTTATTGGGATGGTGAGCAGTTCTTC.

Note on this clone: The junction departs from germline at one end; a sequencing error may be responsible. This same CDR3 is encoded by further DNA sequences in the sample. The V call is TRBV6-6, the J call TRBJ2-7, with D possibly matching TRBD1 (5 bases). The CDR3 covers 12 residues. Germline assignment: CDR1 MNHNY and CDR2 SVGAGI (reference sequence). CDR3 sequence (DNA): TGCGCCAGCACAGGTAGCTCCTACGAGCAGTACTTC. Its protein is CASTGSSYEQYF.

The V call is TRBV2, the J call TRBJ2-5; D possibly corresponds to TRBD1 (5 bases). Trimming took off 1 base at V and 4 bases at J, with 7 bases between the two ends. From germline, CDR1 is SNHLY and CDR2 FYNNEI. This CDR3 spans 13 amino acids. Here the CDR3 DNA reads TGTGCCAGCAGTGAAGTACAGGTAGAGACCCAGTACTTC. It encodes CASSEVQVETQYF.

The CDR3: CASSAGDTQYF. The CDR3 DNA reads as TGTGCCAGCAGCGCAGGAGATACGCAGTATTTT. This rearrangement joins TRBV5-4 to TRBJ2-3; D call uncertain. Germline values: CDR1 SGHNT, CDR2 YYREEE (reference sequence). Trimming pared 4 bases from V and 5 bases from J, leaving 5 bases between. This CDR3 has 11 amino acids.

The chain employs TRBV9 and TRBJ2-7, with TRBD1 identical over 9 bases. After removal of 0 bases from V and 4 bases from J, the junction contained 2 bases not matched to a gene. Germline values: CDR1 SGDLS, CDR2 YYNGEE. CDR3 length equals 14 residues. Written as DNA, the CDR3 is TGTGCCAGCAGCGTAGCCGGGACAGGGTACGAGCAGTACTTC. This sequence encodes CASSVAGTGYEQYF.

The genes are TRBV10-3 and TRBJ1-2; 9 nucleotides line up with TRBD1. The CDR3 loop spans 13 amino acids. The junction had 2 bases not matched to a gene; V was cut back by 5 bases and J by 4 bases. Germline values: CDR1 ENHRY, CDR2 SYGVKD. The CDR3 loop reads CAISTGQGYGYTF. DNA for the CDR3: TGTGCCATCAGTACGGGACAGGGCTATGGCTACACCTTC.

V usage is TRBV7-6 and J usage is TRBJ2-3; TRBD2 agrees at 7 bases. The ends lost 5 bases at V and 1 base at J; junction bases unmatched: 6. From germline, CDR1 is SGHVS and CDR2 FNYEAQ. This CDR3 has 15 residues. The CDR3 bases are TGTGCCAGCAGCGAGGGACTAACCCGCACAGATACGCAGTATTTT. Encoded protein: CASSEGLTRTDTQYF.

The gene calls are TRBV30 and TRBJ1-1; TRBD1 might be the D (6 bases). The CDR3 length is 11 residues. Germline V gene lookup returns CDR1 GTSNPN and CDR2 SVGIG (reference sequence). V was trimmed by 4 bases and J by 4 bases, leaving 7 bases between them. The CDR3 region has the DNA TGTGCCTGGAACAGGGTCACTGAAGCTTTCTTT. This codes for CAWNRVTEAFF. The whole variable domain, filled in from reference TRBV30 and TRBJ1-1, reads SQTIHQWPATLVQPVGSPLSLECTVEGTSNPNLYWYRQAAGRGLQLLFYSVGIGQISSEVPQNLSASRPQDRQFILSSKKLLLSDSGFYLCAWNRVTEAFFGQGTRLTVV.

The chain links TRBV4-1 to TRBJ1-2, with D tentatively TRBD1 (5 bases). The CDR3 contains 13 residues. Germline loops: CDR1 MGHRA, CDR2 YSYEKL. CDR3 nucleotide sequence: TGCGCTACCAACGGGGCAGGGACCTATGGCTACACCTTC. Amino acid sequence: CATNGAGTYGYTF.